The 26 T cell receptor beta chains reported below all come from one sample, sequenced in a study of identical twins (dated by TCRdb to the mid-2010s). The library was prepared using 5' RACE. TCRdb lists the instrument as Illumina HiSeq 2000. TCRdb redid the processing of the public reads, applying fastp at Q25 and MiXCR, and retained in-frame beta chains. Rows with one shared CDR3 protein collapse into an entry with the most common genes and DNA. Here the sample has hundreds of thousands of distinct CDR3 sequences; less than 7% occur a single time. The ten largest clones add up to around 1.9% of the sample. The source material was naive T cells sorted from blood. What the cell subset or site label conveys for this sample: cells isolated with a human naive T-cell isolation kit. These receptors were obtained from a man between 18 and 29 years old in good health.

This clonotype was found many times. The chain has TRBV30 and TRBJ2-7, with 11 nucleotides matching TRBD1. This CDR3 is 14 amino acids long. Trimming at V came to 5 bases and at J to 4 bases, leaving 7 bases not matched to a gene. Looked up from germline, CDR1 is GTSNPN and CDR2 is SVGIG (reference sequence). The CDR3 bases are TGTGCCTGGGGGACGGGACAGGGGGTATACGAGCAGTACTTC. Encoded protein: CAWGTGQGVYEQYF.

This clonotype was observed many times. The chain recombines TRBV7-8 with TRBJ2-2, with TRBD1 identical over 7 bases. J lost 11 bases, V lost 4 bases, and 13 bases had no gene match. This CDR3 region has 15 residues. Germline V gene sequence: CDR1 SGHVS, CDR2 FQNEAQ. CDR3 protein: CASSSDRALTKELFF. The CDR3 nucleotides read TGTGCCAGCAGCTCCGACAGGGCCTTAACAAAAGAGCTGTTTTTT.

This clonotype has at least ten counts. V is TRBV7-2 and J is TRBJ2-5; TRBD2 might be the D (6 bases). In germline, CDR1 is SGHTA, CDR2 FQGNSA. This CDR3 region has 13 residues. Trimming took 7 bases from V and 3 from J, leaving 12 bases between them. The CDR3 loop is CASTRGIKETQYF. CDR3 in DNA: TGTGCCAGCACACGGGGGATAAAAGAGACCCAGTACTTC.

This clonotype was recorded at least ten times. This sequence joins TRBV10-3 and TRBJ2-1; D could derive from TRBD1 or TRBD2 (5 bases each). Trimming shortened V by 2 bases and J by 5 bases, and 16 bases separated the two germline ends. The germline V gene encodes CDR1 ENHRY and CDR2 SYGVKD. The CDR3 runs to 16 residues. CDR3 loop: CAISEQGTSVNNEQFF. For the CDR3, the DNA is TGTGCCATCAGTGAGCAAGGGACCAGCGTTAACAATGAGCAGTTCTTC.

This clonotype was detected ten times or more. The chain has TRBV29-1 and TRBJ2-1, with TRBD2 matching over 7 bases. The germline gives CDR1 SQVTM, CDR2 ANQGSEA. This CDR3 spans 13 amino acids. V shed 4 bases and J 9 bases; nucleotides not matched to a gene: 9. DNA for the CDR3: TGCAGCGTTGGACTAGCACAATCGAGTGAGCAGTTCTTC. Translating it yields CSVGLAQSSEQFF.

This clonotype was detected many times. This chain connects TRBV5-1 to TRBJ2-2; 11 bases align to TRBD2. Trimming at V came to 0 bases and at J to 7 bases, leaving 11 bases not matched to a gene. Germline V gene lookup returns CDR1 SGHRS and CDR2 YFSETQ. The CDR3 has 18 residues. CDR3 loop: CASSLDRTSGWNGGELFF. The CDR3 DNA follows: TGCGCCAGCAGCTTGGATCGGACTAGCGGGTGGAATGGCGGGGAGCTGTTTTTT.

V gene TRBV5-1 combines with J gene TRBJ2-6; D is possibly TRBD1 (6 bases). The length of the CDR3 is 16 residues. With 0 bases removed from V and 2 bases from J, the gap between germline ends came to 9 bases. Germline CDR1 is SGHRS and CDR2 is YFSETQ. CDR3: CASSLAGGAGANVLTF. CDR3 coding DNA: TGCGCCAGCAGCTTGGCTGGGGGCGCTGGGGCCAACGTCCTGACTTTC.

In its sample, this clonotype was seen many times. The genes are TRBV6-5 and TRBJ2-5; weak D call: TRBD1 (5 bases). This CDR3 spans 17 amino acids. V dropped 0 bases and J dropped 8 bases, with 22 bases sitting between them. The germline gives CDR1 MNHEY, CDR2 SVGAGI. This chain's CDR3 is CASSYSTDWGGRETQYF. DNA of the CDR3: TGTGCCAGCAGTTACTCGACAGATTGGGGTGGAAGGGAAACCCAGTACTTC.

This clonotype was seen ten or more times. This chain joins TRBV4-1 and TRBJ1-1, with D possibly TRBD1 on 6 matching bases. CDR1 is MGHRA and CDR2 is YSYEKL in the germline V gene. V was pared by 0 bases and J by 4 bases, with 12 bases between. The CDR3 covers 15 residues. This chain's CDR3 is CASSQEQGLATEAFF. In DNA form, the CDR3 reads TGCGCCAGCAGCCAAGAACAGGGTTTGGCCACTGAAGCTTTCTTT.

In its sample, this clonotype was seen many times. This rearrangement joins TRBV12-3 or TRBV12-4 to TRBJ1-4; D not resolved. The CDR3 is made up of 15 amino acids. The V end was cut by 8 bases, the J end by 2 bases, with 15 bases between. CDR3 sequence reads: CASRPSLVTNEKLFF. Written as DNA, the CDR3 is TGTGCCAGCCGCCCATCCTTGGTTACTAATGAAAAACTGTTTTTT.

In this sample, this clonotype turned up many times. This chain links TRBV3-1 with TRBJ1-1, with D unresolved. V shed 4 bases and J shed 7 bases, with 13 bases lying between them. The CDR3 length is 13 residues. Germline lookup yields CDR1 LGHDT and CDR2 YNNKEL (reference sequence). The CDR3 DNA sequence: TGTGCCAGCAGCCCCTCGCGGAGGGATGAAGCTTTCTTT. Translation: CASSPSRRDEAFF. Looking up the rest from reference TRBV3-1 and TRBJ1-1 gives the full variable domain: DTAVSQTPKYLVTQMGNDKSIKCEQNLGHDTMYWYKQDSKKFLKIMFSYNNKELIINETVPNRFSPKSPDKAHLNLHINSLELGDSAVYFCASSPSRRDEAFFGQGTRLTVV.

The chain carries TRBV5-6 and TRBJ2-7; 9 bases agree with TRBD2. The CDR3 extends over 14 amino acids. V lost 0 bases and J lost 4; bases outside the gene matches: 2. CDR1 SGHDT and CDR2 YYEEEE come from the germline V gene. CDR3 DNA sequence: TGTGCCAGCAGCTTGGCTAGCGGGATGTACGAGCAGTACTTC. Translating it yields CASSLASGMYEQYF. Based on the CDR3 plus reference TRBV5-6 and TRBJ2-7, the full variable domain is DAGVTQSPTHLIKTRGQQVTLRCSPKSGHDTVSWYQQALGQGPQFIFQYYEEEERQRGNFPDRFSGHQFPNYSSELNVNALLLGDSALYLCASSLASGMYEQYFGPGTRLTVT.

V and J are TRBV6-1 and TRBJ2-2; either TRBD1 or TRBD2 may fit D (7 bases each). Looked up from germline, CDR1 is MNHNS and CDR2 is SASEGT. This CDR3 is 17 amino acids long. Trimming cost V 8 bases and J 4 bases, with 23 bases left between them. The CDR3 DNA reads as TGTGCCAGCTTTATCGTTTCAGGGGGAGGGGGCACCGGGGAGCTGTTTTTT. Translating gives CASFIVSGGGGTGELFF.

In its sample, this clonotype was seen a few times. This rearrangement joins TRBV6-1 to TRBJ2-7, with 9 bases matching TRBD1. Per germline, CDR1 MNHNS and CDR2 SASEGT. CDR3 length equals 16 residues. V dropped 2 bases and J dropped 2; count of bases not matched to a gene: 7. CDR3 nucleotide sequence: TGTGCCAGCAGTGAACCTACGGGACAGGGAACCTACGAGCAGTACTTC. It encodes CASSEPTGQGTYEQYF.

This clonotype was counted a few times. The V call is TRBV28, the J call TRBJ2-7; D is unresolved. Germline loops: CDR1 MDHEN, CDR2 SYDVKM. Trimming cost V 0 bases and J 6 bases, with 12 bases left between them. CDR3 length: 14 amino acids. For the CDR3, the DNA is TGTGCCAGCAGTTTATGGGGATCAGGCGGCGAGCAGTACTTC. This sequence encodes CASSLWGSGGEQYF.

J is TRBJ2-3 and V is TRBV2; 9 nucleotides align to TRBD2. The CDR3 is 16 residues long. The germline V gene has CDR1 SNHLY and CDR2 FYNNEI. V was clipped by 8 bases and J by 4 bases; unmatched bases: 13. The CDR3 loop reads CASLRLAGEGADTQYF. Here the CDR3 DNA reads TGTGCCAGCCTTCGATTAGCGGGAGAGGGAGCAGATACGCAGTATTTT.

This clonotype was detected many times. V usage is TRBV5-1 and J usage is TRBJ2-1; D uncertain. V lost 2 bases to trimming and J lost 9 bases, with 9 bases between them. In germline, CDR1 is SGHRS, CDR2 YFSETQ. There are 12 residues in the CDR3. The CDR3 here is CASSLPDREQFF. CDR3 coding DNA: TGCGCCAGCAGCTTACCGGATCGTGAGCAGTTCTTC.

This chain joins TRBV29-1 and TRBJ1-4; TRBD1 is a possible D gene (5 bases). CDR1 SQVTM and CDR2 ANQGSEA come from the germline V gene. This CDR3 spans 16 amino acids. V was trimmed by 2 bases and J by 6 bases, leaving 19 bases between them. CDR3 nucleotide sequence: TGCAGCGTTGAAATCGGCAGGGCGGGGGTTGATGAAAAACTGTTTTTT. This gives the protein CSVEIGRAGVDEKLFF. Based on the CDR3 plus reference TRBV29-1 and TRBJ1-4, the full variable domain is SAVISQKPSRDICQRGTSLTIQCQVDSQVTMMFWYRQQPGQSLTLIATANQGSEATYESGFVIDKFPISRPNLTFSTLTVSNMSPEDSSIYLCSVEIGRAGVDEKLFFGSGTQLSVL.

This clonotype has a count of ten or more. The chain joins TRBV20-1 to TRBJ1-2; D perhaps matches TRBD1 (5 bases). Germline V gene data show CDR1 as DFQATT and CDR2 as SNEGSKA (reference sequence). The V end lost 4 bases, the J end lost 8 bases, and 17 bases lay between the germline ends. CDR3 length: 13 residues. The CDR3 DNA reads TGCAGTGCTAATCCGGGGCTCAGGAGAGGCTACACCTTC. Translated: CSANPGLRRGYTF.

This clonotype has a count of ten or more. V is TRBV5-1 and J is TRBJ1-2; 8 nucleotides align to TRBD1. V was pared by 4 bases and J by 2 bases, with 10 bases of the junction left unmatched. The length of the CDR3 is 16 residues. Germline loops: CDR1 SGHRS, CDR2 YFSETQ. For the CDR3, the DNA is TGCGCCAGCAGCCTGGATAATGGACAGGGAAACTATGGCTACACCTTC. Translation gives CASSLDNGQGNYGYTF.

The CDR3: CASSIVDSKNEQFF. The CDR3, as DNA: TGTGCCAGTAGTATAGTAGACAGCAAAAATGAGCAGTTCTTC. The gene calls are TRBV19 and TRBJ2-1; perhaps TRBD1 as D (5 bases). CDR1 is LNHDA, CDR2 SQIVND, per germline (reference sequence). The CDR3 loop spans 14 amino acids. V was shortened by 1 base and J by 7 bases, with 11 bases between the two germline ends.

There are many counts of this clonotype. The CDR3 spells CASSQDPGVYYGYTF. The CDR3, as DNA: TGTGCCAGCAGCCAAGACCCGGGGGTCTACTATGGCTACACCTTC. The J gene is TRBJ1-2, the V gene TRBV12-3 or TRBV12-4, with D possibly TRBD1 on 5 matching bases. The germline V and J ends were trimmed by 6 bases and 3 bases, with 17 bases remaining between them. The CDR3 has 15 amino acids.

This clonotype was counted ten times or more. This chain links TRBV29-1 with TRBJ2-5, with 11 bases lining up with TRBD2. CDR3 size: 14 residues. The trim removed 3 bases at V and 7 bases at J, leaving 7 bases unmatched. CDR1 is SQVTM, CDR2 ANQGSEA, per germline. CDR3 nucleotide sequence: TGCAGCGTTGAGTCCCTAGCGGGAGGAGCGACCCAGTACTTC. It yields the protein CSVESLAGGATQYF. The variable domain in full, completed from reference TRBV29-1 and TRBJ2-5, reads SAVISQKPSRDICQRGTSLTIQCQVDSQVTMMFWYRQQPGQSLTLIATANQGSEATYESGFVIDKFPISRPNLTFSTLTVSNMSPEDSSIYLCSVESLAGGATQYFGPGTRLLVL.

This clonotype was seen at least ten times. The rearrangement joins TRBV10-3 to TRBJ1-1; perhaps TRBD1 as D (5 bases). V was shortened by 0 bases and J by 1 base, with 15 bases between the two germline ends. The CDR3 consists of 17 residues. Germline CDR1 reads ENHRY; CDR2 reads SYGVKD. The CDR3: CAISESGGRTKNTEAFF. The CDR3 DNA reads TGTGCCATCAGTGAGTCCGGGGGGAGGACGAAGAACACTGAAGCTTTCTTT.

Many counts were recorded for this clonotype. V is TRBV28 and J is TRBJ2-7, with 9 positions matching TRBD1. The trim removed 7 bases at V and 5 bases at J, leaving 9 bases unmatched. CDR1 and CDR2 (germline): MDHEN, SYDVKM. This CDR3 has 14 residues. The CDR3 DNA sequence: TGTGCCAGCACTACGGGACAGGGTAGGGACGAGCAGTACTTC. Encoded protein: CASTTGQGRDEQYF. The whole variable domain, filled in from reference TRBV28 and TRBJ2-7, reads DVKVTQSSRYLVKRTGEKVFLECVQDMDHENMFWYRQDPGLGLRLIYFSYDVKMKEKGDIPEGYSVSREKKERFSLILESASTNQTSMYLCASTTGQGRDEQYFGPGTRLTVT.

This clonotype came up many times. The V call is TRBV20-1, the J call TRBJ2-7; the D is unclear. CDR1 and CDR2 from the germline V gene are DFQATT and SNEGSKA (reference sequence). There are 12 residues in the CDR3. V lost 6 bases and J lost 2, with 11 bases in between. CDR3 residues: CSAVTPPYEQYF. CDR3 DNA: TGCAGTGCCGTGACACCACCCTACGAGCAGTACTTC.